This is a list of T cell receptor beta chains from one sample in a study of blood T cell repertoires in COVID-19. Assay used: immunoSEQ multiplex PCR; TCRdb lists only in-frame clones, some missing. The data show around 370,000 clones, 87% seen once. The sample comprised peripheral blood. All receptors come from a woman aged 45-60 years with COVID-19, enrolled during active disease. Each CDR3 is given with its conserved first and last residue. Fields, in order: V gene, J gene, CDR3 protein.

v_call: TRBV6-6; j_call: TRBJ1-2; cdr3_aa: CASSPLMGQGTDSNYGYTF
v_call: TRBV15; j_call: TRBJ2-7; cdr3_aa: CATSRDRGQTYEQYF
v_call: TRBV13; j_call: TRBJ1-2; cdr3_aa: CASSLVGTGKDYGYTF
v_call: TRBV19; j_call: TRBJ2-7; cdr3_aa: CASSLDREQYF
v_call: TRBV7-9; j_call: TRBJ2-5; cdr3_aa: CASSLTLGLAGVGETQYF
v_call: TRBV19; j_call: TRBJ1-1; cdr3_aa: CASSIPPLGHTEAFF
v_call: TRBV2; j_call: TRBJ1-1; cdr3_aa: CASRDTGSSTEAFF
v_call: TRBV14; j_call: TRBJ1-5; cdr3_aa: CASSQDVVNRVGQNYSNQPQHF
v_call: TRBV30; j_call: TRBJ1-2; cdr3_aa: CAWSSQRQANYGYTF
v_call: TRBV11-2; j_call: TRBJ2-7; cdr3_aa: CASSLVQQVSYEQYF
v_call: TRBV5-1; j_call: TRBJ2-2; cdr3_aa: CASRGTSGNTGELFF
v_call: TRBV10-3; j_call: TRBJ2-7; cdr3_aa: CAISERLAGGPQGEQYF
v_call: TRBV13; j_call: TRBJ2-7; cdr3_aa: CASSKLAGEIEQYF
v_call: TRBV14; j_call: TRBJ2-1; cdr3_aa: CASSPAPSVEQFF
v_call: TRBV6-5; j_call: TRBJ2-5; cdr3_aa: CASSGSGRAQETQYF
v_call: TRBV2; j_call: TRBJ2-7; cdr3_aa: CASRWTSGSSYEQYF
v_call: TRBV7-2; j_call: TRBJ2-5; cdr3_aa: CASSSGQGLKTQYF
v_call: TRBV14; j_call: TRBJ2-7; cdr3_aa: CASSQDGPVGNEQYF
v_call: TRBV12-3/TRBV12-4; j_call: TRBJ1-2; cdr3_aa: CASRKRTGGFTF
v_call: TRBV5-6; j_call: TRBJ2-1; cdr3_aa: CASSSGTGWSNEQFF
v_call: TRBV19; j_call: TRBJ1-5; cdr3_aa: CASSGQPNQPQHF
v_call: TRBV3-1/TRBV3-2; j_call: TRBJ1-2; cdr3_aa: CASSQSGSRITYGYTF
v_call: TRBV5-8; j_call: TRBJ1-4; cdr3_aa: CASSRVSGGFQNEKLFF
v_call: TRBV20-1; j_call: TRBJ2-1; cdr3_aa: CSARLANEQFF
v_call: TRBV18; j_call: TRBJ1-2; cdr3_aa: CASSATGSDGYTF
v_call: TRBV27; j_call: TRBJ2-1; cdr3_aa: CASSRYNEQFF
v_call: TRBV7-9; j_call: TRBJ2-5; cdr3_aa: CASSSQEAGLQETQYF
v_call: TRBV28; j_call: TRBJ2-1; cdr3_aa: CASSLAGTGFRDEQFF
v_call: TRBV4-1; j_call: TRBJ2-5; cdr3_aa: CASSQEKAGVGETQYF
v_call: TRBV5-6; j_call: TRBJ2-2; cdr3_aa: CASSLLAGVRTGELFF
v_call: TRBV5-1; j_call: TRBJ2-1; cdr3_aa: CASSLRGLAGASYNEQFF